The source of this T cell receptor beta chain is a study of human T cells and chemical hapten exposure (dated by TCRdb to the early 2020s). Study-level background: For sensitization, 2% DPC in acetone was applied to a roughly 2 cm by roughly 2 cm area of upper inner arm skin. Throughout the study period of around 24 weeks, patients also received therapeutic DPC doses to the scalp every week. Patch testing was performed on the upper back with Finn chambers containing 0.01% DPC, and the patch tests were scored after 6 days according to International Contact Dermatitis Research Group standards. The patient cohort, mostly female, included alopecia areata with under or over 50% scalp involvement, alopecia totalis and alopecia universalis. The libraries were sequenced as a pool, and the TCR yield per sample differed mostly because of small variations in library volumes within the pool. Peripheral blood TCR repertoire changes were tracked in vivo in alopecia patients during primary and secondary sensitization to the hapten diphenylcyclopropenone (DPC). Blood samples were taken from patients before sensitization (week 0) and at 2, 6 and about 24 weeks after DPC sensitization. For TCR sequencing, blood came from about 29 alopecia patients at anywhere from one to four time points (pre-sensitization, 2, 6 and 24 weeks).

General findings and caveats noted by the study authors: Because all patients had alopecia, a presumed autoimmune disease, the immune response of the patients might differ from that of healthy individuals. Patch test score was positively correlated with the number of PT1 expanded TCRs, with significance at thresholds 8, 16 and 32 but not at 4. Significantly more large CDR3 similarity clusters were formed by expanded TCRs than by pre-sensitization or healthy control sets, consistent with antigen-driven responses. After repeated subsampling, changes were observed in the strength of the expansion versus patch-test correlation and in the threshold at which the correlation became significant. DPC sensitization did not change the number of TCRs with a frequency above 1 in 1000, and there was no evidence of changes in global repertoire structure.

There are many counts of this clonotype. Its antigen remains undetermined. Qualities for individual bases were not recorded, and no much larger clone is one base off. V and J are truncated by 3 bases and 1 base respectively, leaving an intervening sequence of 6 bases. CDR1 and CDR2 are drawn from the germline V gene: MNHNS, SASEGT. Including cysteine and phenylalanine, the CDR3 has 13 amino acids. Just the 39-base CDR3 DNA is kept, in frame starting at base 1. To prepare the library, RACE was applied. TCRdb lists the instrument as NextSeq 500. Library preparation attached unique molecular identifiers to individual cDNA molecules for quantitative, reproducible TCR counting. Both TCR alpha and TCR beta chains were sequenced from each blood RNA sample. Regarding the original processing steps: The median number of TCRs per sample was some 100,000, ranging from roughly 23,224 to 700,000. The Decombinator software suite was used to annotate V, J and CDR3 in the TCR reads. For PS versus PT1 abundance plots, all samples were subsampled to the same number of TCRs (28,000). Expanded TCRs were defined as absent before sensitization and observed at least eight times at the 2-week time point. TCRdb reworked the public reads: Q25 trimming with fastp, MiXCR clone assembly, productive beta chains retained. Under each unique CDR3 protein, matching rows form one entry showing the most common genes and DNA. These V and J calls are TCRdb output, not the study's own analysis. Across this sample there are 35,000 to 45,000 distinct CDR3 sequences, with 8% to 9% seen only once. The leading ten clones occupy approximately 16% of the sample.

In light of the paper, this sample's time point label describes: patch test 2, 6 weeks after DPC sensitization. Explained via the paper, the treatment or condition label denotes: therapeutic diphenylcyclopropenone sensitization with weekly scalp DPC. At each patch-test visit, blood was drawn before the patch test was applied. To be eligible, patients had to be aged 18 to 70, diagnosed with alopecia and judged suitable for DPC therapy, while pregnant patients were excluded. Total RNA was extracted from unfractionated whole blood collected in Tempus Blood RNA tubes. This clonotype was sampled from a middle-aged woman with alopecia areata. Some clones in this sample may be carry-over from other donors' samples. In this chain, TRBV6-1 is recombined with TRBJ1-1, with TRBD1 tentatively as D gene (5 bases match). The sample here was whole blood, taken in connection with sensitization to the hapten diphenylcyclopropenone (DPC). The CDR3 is CASSEGRNTEAFF. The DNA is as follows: TGTGCCAGCAGTGAGGGACGGAACACTGAAGCTTTCTTT.